Sequencing of this T cell receptor (beta chain) was carried out in a study of T cell changes during pregnancy in multiple sclerosis. This table comes from immunoSEQ multiplex PCR, and its TCRdb copy is limited to in-frame clones, with some not included. This table has tens of thousands of clones, approximately 92% appearing once. Trimming removed 10 bases from V and 0 bases from J, with 10 bases in between. The CDR3 consists of 14 residues. The germline V gene has CDR1 SGHVS and CDR2 FQNEAQ. The source was CD4+ T cells from peripheral blood mononuclear cells, collected in the third trimester of pregnancy. V and J are TRBV7-8 and TRBJ2-6, with D possibly TRBD2 on 5 matching bases. This receptor was identified in a female donor with multiple sclerosis, enrolled in a pregnancy study. CDR3 coding DNA: TGTGCCAACGCGGGTCCCTCTGGGGCCAACGTCCTGACTTTC. Translation gives CANAGPSGANVLTF.